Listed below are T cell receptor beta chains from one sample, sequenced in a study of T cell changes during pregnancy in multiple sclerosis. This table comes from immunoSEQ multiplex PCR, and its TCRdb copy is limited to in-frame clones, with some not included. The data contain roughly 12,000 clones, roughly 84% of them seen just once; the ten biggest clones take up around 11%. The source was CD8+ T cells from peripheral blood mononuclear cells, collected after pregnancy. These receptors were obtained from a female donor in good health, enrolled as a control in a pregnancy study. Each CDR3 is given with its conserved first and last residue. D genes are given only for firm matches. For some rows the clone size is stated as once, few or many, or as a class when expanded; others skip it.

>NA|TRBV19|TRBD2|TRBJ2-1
TGTGCCAGTAGTACGACTAGCGGGAGCTTTCAAGAGCAGTTCTTC
CASSTTSGSFQEQFF
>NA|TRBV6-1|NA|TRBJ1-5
TGTGCCAGCAGTGAAAATGAGGCAGGCAATCAGCCCCAGCATTTT
CASSENEAGNQPQHF
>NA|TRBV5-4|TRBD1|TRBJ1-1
TGTGCCAGCAGCCCCGGGACAGGCCTCACCATGAACACTGAAGCTTTCTTT
CASSPGTGLTMNTEAFF
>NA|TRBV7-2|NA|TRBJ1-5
TGTGCCAGCAGCCAAACAGGTCGGAATCAGCCCCAGCATTTT
CASSQTGRNQPQHF
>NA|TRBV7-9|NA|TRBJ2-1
TGTGCCACAGGGGGGCTAACCAATGAGCAGTTCTTC
CATGGLTNEQFF
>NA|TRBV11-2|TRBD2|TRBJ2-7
TGTGCCAGCAGCCTACGGGGGGAACCCTACGAGCAGTACTTC
CASSLRGEPYEQYF
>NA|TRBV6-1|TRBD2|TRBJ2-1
TGTGCCAGCAGTGAAGCTAGCGGGAGTTACAATGAGCAGTTCTTC
CASSEASGSYNEQFF
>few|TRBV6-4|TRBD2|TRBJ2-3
TGTGCCAGCAGTCCGACTAGCGGGAGCACAGATACGCAGTATTTT
CASSPTSGSTDTQYF
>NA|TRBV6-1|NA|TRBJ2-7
TGTGCCAGCAGTGATCTGGGCAGGGCGGTCCACGAGCAGTACTTC
CASSDLGRAVHEQYF
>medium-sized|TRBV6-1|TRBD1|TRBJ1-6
TGTGCCAGCCAGAGGGGGCTGGGGTCACCCCTCCACTTT
CASQRGLGSPLHF
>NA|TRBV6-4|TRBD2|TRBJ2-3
TGTGCCAGCAGTGAAGGAAGCGGGAGGCCCACAGATACGCAGTATTTT
CASSEGSGRPTDTQYF
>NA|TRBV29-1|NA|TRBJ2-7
TGCAGCGCCCTGGGGCCCAGGGACTACGAGCAGTACTTC
CSALGPRDYEQYF
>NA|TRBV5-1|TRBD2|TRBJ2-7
TGCGCCAGCAGCCGCGGACTAGCGGAAACCCTCCCTACCTACGAGCAGTACTTC
CASSRGLAETLPTYEQYF
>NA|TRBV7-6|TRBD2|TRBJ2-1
TGTGCCAGCAGCTTGGCGGGAGGGGTTTACAATGAGCAGTTCTTC
CASSLAGGVYNEQFF
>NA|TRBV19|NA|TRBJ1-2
TGTGCCAGTAGTCCGAGTGGAGGTAATGGCTACACCTTC
CASSPSGGNGYTF
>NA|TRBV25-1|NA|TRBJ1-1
TGTGCCAGCGGACGGGGGAGGATCACTGAAGCTTTCTTT
CASGRGRITEAFF
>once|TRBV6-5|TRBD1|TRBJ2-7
TGTGCCAGCAGACCGGGACAGGGGACTTACGAGCAGTACTTC
CASRPGQGTYEQYF
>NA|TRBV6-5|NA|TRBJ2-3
TGTGCCAGCAGTTACTCCCGTACTAACGTAGATACGCAGTATTTT
CASSYSRTNVDTQYF
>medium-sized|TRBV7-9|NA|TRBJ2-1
TGTGCCAGCAGCAAAGGCGGCTCCAATGAGCAGTTCTTC
CASSKGGSNEQFF
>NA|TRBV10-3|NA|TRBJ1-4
TGTGCCATCAGTGGCGAGGGTTTGGATGAAAAACTGTTTTTT
CAISGEGLDEKLFF
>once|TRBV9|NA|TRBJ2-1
TGTGCCAGCAGCGGAGACGGGAGCTCCTACAATGAGCAGTTCTTC
CASSGDGSSYNEQFF
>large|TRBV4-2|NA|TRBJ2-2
TGTGCCAGCAGCGACCCACGAGGACAGTCCGGGGAGCTGTTTTTT
CASSDPRGQSGELFF
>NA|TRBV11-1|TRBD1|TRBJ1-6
TGTGCCAGCAGCCTCGACAGGGTCGCCTATAATTCACCCCTCCACTTT
CASSLDRVAYNSPLHF
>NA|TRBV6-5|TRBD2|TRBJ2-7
TGTGCCAGCCACTTAGCGGGGGGATACGAGCAGTACTTC
CASHLAGGYEQYF
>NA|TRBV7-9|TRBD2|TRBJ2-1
TGTGCCAGCAGCCCAACTAGCGGGAGGGCTGAGCAGTTCTTC
CASSPTSGRAEQFF
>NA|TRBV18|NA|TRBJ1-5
TGTGCCAGCTCGCATCGACAGGGCAATCAGCCCCAGCATTTT
CASSHRQGNQPQHF
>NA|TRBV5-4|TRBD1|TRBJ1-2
TGTGCCAGCAGCTTACCGGGACAGGGAGCCTATGGCTACACCTTC
CASSLPGQGAYGYTF
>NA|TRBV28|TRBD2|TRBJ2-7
TGTGCCAGCAGGGGCAGCGGGAGGTCTACTTCCTACGAGCAGTACTTC
CASRGSGRSTSYEQYF
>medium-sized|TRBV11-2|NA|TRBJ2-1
TGTGCCAGCAGCTTAGAGGCCCTAGTAGTGCGTGAGCAGTTCTTC
CASSLEALVVREQFF
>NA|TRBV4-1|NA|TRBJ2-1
TGCGCCAGCAGCCCTCCGGGACTCCTTAATGAGCAGTTCTTC
CASSPPGLLNEQFF
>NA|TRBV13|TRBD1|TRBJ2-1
TGTGCCAGCAACCGGGACAGGACCTACAATGAGCAGTTCTTC
CASNRDRTYNEQFF
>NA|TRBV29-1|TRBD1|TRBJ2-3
TGCAGCGTTGAAGAATACGGACAGGGTGTAAGAGATACGCAGTATTTT
CSVEEYGQGVRDTQYF
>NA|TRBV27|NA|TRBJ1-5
TGTGCCAGCAGTTTAACCAGACAGCAGCCCCAGCATTTT
CASSLTRQQPQHF
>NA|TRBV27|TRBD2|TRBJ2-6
TGTGCCAGCAGTCCAAGGGGACTAGCGGGGGCCTCTGGGGCCAACGTCCTGACTTTC
CASSPRGLAGASGANVLTF
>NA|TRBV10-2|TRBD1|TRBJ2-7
TGCGCCAGCAGTCACTCCGGGACAGGATACGAGCAGTACTTC
CASSHSGTGYEQYF
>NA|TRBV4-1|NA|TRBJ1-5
TGCGCCAGCAGCCATGACAGCTATCAGCCCCAGCATTTT
CASSHDSYQPQHF
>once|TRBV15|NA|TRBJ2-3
TGTGCCACCAGCAGAGATCGTGAGCGGCTCACAGATACGCAGTATTTT
CATSRDRERLTDTQYF
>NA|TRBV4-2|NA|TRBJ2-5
TGTGCCAGCAGAGGCGCCCGCGCGGACCAAGAGACCCAGTACTTC
CASRGARADQETQYF
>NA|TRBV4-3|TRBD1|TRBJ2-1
TGCGCCAGCAGCCGGGAATCAGGACAGGGAGGCAATGAGCAGTTCTTC
CASSRESGQGGNEQFF
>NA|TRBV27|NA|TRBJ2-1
TGTGCCAGCAGTTTAGACCTCGACTACTCAGTATCGGAGCAGTTCTTC
CASSLDLDYSVSEQFF
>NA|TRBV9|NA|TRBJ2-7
TGTGCCAGCAGCGAGGGGGGGAGGGGCTCTGACGAGCAGTACTTC
CASSEGGRGSDEQYF
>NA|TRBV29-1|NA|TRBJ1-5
TGCAGCGCCGCGACCGGGACGGGACACAATCAGCCCCAGCATTTT
CSAATGTGHNQPQHF
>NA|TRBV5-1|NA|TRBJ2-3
TGCGCCAGCAGCTTGTTTCGGGACATACAGTATTTT
CASSLFRDIQYF
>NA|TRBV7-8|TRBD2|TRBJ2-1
TGTGCCAGCAGCCCACGAGCGGGGCTTAATGAGCAGTTCTTC
CASSPRAGLNEQFF
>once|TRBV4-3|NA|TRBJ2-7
TGCGCCAGCAGCCAAGATTTGTGGCGGGAAGCCTCCTACGAGCAGTACTTC
CASSQDLWREASYEQYF